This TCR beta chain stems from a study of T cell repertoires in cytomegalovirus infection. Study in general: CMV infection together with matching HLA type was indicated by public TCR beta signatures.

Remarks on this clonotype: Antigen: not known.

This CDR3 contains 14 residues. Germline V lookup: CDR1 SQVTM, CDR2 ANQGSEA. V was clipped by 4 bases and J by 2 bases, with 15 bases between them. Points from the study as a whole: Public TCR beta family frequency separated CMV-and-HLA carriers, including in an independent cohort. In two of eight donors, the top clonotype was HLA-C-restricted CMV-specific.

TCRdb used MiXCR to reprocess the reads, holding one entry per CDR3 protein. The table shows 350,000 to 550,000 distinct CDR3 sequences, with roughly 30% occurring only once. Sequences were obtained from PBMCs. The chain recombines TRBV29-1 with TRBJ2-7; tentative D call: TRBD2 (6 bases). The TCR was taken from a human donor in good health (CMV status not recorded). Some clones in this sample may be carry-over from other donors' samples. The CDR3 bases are TGCAGCGTTGCACTGACGGGACTGCCCTACGAGCAGTACTTC. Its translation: CSVALTGLPYEQYF.